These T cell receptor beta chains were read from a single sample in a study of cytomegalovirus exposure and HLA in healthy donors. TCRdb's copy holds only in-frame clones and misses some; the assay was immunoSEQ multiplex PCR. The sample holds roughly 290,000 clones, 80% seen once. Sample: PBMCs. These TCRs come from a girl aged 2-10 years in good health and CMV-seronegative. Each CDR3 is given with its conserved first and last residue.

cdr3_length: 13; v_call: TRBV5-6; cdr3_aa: CASSLGRQETQYF
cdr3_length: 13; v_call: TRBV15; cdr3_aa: CATSRAGNNEQFF
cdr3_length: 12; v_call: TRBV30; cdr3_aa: CAWRSRATEAFF
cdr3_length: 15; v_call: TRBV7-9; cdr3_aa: CSSPPPWGQGAQLFF
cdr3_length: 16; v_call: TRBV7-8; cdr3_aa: CASSHGTSGSRNEQYF
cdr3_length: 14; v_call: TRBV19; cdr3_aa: CASSMDREGYGYTF
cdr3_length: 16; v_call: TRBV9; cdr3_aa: CASSVSPSGKSFKQFF
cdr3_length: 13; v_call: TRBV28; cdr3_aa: CASAWTGDNEQYF
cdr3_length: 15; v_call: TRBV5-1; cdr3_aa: CASSPEGTGNNEQFF
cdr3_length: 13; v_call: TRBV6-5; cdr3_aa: CASSPGGSRVQYF
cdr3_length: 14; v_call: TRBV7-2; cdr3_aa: CASSHHPERYEQYF
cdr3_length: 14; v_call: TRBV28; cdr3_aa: CASSLSGQWSEQYF